The 5 T cell receptor beta chains below were found in one sample sequenced in a study of blood T cell repertoires in COVID-19 (TCRdb year 2020). The library was generated by the immunoSEQ multiplex PCR assay. TCRdb holds this immuneACCESS table with in-frame rearrangements only. Some clones are missing; in checked studies, unresolved V genes explain under half, and the rest has no known cause. Across this sample there are over 300,000 clones, with approximately 85% seen only once. The leading ten clones occupy around 2.2% of the sample. Material for sequencing was PBMCs or T cells enriched from blood (not recorded which). The source of these receptors is a man younger than 40 who had recovered from COVID-19.

Only one count was recorded for this clone. The gene calls are TRBV10-1 and TRBJ2-3; 12 bases map to TRBD2. This CDR3 is built from 16 residues. Germline V lookup: CDR1 WNHNN, CDR2 SYGVQD (reference sequence). Losses at the gene ends were 6 bases for V and 2 bases for J; bases not matched to a gene: 6. The CDR3 nucleotides are TGCGCCAGCAGCCGGACTAGCGGGGAAACCACAGATACGCAGTATTTT. It encodes CASSRTSGETTDTQYF.

J is TRBJ2-1 and V is TRBV9, with D perhaps TRBD1 (5 bases). V was trimmed by 0 bases and J by 3 bases, leaving 10 bases between them. Germline-derived CDR1 and CDR2 are SGDLS and YYNGEE. The CDR3 runs 15 residues. CDR3 region: CASSVVGRNYNEQFF. In DNA, the CDR3 is TGTGCCAGCAGCGTAGTGGGGCGGAACTACAATGAGCAGTTCTTC.

This chain uses TRBV2 with TRBJ2-5; 8 bases agree with TRBD2. The CDR3 contains 15 residues. Per germline, CDR1 SNHLY and CDR2 FYNNEI. Germline trimming cut 7 bases from V and 2 bases from J; bases unmatched to any gene: 9. The CDR3 DNA sequence: TGTGCCAGCAACGGGTGGCGGGGGGCGCAAGAGACCCAGTACTTC. This translates into CASNGWRGAQETQYF.

The rearrangement uses TRBV5-1 and TRBJ2-3; 7 bases are shared with TRBD2. Losses at the gene ends were 4 bases for V and 4 bases for J; bases not matched to a gene: 6. The CDR3 is made up of 14 amino acids. CDR1 SGHRS and CDR2 YFSETQ come from the germline V gene. CDR3 DNA sequence: TGCGCCAGCAGCCCCGGGGGGTCGGCAGATACGCAGTATTTT. This gives the protein CASSPGGSADTQYF.

Only a few counts were recorded for this clone. V usage is TRBV30 and J usage is TRBJ1-2; no definite D call. CDR3 length: 14 amino acids. Trimming pared 4 bases from V and 3 bases from J, leaving 15 bases between. CDR1 and CDR2 from the germline V gene are GTSNPN and SVGIG (reference sequence). CDR3 residues: CAWTFLLRDYGYTF. For the CDR3, the DNA is TGTGCCTGGACTTTTCTCCTGAGGGACTATGGCTACACCTTC. The entire variable domain, with the rest obtained from reference TRBV30 and TRBJ1-2, is as follows: SQTIHQWPATLVQPVGSPLSLECTVEGTSNPNLYWYRQAAGRGLQLLFYSVGIGQISSEVPQNLSASRPQDRQFILSSKKLLLSDSGFYLCAWTFLLRDYGYTFGSGTRLTVV.